The table lists the clone carrying this T cell receptor (beta chain) with many counts. The data were obtained in a study of T cells after yellow fever vaccination. TCRdb used MiXCR to reprocess the 5' RACE reads, holding one entry per CDR3 protein. The repertoire holds more than 90,000 distinct CDR3 sequences, with around 7.2% as singletons. V lost 3 bases and J lost 1, with 9 bases in between. Germline V CDR1 and CDR2: SQVTM, ANQGSEA. The length of the CDR3 is 13 residues. The receptor was isolated from a man aged 18 to 29 who received the YFV17D yellow fever vaccine. The sample consisted of CD4+ T cells sorted from PBMCs, taken 35 to 50 days after the first yellow fever vaccination. The chain recombines TRBV29-1 with TRBJ1-2; D unclear. The CDR3 bases are TGCAGCGTTGACTCACAGCGTAACTATGGCTACACCTTC. Translating it yields CSVDSQRNYGYTF.